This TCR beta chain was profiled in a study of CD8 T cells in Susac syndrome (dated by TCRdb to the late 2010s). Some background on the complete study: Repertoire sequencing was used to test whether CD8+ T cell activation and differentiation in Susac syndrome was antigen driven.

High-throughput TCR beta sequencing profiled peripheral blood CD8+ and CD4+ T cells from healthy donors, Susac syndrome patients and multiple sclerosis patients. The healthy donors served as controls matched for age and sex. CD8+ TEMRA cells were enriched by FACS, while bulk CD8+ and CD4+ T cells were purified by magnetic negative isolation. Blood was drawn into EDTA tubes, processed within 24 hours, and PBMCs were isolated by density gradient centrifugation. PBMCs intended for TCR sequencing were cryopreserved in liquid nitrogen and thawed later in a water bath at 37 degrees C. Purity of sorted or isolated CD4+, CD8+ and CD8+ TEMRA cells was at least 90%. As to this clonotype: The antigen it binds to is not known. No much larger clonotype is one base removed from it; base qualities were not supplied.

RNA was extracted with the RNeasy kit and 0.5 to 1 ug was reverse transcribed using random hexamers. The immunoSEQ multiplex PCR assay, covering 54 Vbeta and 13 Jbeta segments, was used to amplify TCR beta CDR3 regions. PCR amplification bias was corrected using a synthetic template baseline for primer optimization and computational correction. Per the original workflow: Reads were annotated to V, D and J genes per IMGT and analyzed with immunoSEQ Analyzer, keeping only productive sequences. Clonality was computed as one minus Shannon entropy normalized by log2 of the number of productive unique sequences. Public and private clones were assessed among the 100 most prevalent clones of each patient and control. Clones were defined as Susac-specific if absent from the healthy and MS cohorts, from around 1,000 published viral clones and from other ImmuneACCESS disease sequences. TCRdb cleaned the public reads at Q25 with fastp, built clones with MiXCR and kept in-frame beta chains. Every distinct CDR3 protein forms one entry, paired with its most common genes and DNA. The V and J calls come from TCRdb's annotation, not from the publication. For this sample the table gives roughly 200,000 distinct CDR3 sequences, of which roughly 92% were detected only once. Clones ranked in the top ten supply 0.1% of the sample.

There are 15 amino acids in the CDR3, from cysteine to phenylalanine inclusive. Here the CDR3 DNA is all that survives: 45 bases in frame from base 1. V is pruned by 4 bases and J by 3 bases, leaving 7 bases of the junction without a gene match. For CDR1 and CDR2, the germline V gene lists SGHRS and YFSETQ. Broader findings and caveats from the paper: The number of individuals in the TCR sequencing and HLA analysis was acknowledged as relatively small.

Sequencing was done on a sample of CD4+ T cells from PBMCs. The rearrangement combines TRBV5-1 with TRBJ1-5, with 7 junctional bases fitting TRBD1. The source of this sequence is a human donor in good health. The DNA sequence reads TGCGCCAGCAGCCTCGGACAGGCCTCCAATCAGCCCCAGCATTTT. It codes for CASSLGQASNQPQHF.